This TCR beta chain stems from a study of T cell repertoires in cytomegalovirus infection. In its sample, this clonotype was seen many times. No antigen is known for it. From germline, CDR1 is SGHTA and CDR2 FQGNSA. Trimming pared 6 bases from V and 2 bases from J, leaving 14 bases between. This CDR3 comprises 14 residues. TCRdb called the reads again in MiXCR, with one record for every CDR3 protein. The sample records approximately 120,000 distinct CDR3 sequences, approximately 30% being singletons. The clonotype was recovered from a human donor in good health (CMV status not recorded). Some clones in this sample may be carry-over from other donors' samples. This specimen was CD8+ T cells from cultured PBMCs, taken from culture after CMV antigen stimulation. The J gene is TRBJ2-7, the V gene TRBV7-2; D is unresolved. The DNA for the CDR3 is TGTGCCAGCAGGCGGCAGACACCTCCCTACGAGCAGTACTTC. Amino acid sequence: CASRRQTPPYEQYF.